This T cell receptor (beta chain) was obtained from a study of T cells in Graves' hyperthyroidism and ophthalmopathy. There were TCR beta CDR3 regions amplified from RNA transcripts. With the HTBI primer set, the TCR CDR3 went through a first round of RT-PCR. TCRdb fed the multiplex PCR reads into MiXCR, producing one record per CDR3 protein. The repertoire holds 540,000 or so distinct CDR3 sequences, with 46% as singletons. This clonotype came up many times. The CDR3 is made up of 14 amino acids. The V gene lost 4 bases and the J gene lost 8 bases, with 17 bases spanning the gap. Germline loops: CDR1 DFQATT, CDR2 SNEGSKA (reference sequence). Criteria for exclusion of patients were uncontrolled infection, other autoimmune disease, pregnancy or lactation.

This TCR derives from an adult woman with Graves' disease, either hyperthyroidism or ophthalmopathy (not recorded which). What was sequenced was peripheral blood or thyroid tissue (not recorded which). The rearrangement links TRBV20-1 to TRBJ1-4; a weak D match, TRBD1 (5 bases). CDR3 sequence: CSANRQNPWEKLFF. CDR3 nucleotides: TGCAGTGCTAACAGACAGAACCCATGGGAAAAACTGTTTTTT.